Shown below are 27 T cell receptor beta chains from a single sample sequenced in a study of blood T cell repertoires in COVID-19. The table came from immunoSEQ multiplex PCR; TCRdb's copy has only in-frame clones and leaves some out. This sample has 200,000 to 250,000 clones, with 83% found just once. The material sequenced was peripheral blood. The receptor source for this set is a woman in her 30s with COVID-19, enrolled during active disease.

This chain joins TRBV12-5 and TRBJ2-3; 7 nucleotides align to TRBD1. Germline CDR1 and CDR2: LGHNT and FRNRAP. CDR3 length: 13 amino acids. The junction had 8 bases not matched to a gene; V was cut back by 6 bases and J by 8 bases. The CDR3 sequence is CASGQEQGTTQYF. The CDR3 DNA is TGTGCTAGTGGCCAAGAACAGGGGACTACGCAGTATTTT.

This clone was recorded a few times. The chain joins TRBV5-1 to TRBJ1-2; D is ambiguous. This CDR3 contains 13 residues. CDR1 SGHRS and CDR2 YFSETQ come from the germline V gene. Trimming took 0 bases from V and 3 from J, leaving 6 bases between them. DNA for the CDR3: TGCGCCAGCAGCTTGGATACAGACTATGGCTACACCTTC. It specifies CASSLDTDYGYTF.

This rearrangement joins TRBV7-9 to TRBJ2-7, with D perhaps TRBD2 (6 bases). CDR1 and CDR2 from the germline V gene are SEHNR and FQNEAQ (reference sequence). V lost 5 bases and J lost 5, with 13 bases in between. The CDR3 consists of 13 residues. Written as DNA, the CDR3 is TGTGCCAGCAGCGCTGGCGGGATCGACGAGCAGTACTTC. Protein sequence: CASSAGGIDEQYF. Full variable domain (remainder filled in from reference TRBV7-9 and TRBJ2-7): DTGVSQNPRHKITKRGQNVTFRCDPISEHNRLYWYRQTLGQGPEFLTYFQNEAQLEKSRLLSDRFSAERPKGSFSTLEIQRTEQGDSAMYLCASSAGGIDEQYFGPGTRLTVT.

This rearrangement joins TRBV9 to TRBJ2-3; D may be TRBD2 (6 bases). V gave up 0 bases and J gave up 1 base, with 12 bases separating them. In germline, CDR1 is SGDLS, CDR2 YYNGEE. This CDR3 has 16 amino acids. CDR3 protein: CASSVEPSVRTDTQYF. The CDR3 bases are TGTGCCAGCAGCGTAGAGCCTAGCGTTCGCACAGATACGCAGTATTTT.

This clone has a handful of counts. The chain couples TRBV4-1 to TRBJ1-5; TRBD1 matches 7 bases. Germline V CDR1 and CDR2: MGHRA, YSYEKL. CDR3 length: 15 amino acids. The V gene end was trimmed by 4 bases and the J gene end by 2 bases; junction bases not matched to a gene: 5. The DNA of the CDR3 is TGCGCCAGCAGCCCCTCCGGGACAGGCAATCAGCCCCAGCATTTT. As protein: CASSPSGTGNQPQHF.

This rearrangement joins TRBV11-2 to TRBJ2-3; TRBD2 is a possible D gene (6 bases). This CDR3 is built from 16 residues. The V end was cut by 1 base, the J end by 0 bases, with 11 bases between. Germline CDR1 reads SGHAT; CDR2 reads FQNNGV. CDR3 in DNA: TGTGCCAGCAGCTTAGTTGCGGGGTGGAGCACAGATACGCAGTATTTT. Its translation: CASSLVAGWSTDTQYF.

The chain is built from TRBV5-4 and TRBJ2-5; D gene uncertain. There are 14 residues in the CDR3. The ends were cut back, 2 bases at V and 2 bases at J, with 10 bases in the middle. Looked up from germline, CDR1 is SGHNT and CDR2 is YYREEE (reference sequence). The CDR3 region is CASSFRSPQETQYF. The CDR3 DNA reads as TGTGCCAGCAGCTTTCGGTCACCTCAAGAGACCCAGTACTTC.

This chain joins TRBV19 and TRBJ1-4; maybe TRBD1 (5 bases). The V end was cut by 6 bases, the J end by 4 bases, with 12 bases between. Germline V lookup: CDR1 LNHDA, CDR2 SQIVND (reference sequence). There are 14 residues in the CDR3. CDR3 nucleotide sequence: TGTGCCAGTAGACTAAGGGGTAATAATGAAAAACTGTTTTTT. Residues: CASRLRGNNEKLFF.

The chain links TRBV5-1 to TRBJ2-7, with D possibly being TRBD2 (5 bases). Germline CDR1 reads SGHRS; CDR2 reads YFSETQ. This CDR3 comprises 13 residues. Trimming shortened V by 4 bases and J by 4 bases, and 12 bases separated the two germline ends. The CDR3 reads CASSVGVLYEQYF. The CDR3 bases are TGCGCCAGCAGCGTCGGGGTTCTTTACGAGCAGTACTTC.

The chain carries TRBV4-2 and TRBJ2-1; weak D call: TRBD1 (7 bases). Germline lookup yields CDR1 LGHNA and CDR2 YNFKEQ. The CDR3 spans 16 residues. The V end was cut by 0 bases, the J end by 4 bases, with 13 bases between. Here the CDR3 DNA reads TGTGCCAGCAGCCAAGATTTCGGGGGACAGTACAATGAGCAGTTCTTC. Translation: CASSQDFGGQYNEQFF.

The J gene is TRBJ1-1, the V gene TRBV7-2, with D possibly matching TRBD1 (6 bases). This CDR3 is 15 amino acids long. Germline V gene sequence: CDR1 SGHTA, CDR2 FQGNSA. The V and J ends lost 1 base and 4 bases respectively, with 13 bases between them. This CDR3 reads CASSLEAGAPTEAFF. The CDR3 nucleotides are TGTGCCAGCAGCTTAGAGGCAGGGGCGCCCACTGAAGCTTTCTTT. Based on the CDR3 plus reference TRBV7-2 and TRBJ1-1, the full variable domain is GAGVSQSPSNKVTEKGKDVELRCDPISGHTALYWYRQSLGQGLEFLIYFQGNSAPDKSGLPSDRFSAERTGGSVSTLTIQRTQQEDSAVYLCASSLEAGAPTEAFFGQGTRLTVV.

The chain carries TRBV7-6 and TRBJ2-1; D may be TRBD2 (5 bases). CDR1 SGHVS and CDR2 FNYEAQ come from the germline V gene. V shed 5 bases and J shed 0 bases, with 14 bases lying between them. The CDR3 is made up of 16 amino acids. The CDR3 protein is CASSPRGRSSYNEQFF. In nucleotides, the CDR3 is TGTGCCAGCAGCCCACGAGGGCGGAGCTCCTACAATGAGCAGTTCTTC.

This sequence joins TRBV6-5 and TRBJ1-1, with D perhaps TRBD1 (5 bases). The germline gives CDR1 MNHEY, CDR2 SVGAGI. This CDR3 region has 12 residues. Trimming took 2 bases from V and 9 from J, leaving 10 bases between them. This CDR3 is CASSYGGVKAFF. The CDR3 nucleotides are TGTGCCAGCAGTTACGGAGGGGTAAAAGCTTTCTTT.

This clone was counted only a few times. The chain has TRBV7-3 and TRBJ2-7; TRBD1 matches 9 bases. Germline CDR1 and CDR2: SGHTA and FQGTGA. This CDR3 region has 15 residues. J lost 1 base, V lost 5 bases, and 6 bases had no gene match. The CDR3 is CASSRSGTGSYEQYF. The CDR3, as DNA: TGTGCCAGCAGCCGATCCGGGACAGGGTCCTACGAGCAGTACTTC.

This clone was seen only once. CDR3 nucleotide sequence: TGTGCCAGCAGCTTAGCCCCTCGCCTGAGAGGGGAGGCCCAGTACTTC. As protein: CASSLAPRLRGEAQYF. V usage is TRBV7-9 and J usage is TRBJ2-5, with D perhaps matching TRBD2 (6 bases). V was trimmed by 0 bases and J by 9 bases, leaving 20 bases between them. The CDR3 covers 16 residues. The germline V gene has CDR1 SEHNR and CDR2 FQNEAQ (reference sequence).

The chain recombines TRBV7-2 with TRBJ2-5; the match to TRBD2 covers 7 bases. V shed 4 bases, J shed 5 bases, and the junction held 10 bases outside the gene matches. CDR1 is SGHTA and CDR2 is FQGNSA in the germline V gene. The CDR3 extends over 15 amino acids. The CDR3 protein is CASSSGLPGVETQYF. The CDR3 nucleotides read TGTGCCAGCAGCTCGGGACTACCCGGGGTCGAGACCCAGTACTTC.

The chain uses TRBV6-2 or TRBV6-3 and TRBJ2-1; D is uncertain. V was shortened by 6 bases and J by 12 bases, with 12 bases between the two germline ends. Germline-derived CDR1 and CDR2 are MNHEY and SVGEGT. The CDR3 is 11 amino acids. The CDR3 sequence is CASSQVAMQFF. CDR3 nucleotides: TGTGCCAGCAGCCAAGTAGCCATGCAGTTCTTC.

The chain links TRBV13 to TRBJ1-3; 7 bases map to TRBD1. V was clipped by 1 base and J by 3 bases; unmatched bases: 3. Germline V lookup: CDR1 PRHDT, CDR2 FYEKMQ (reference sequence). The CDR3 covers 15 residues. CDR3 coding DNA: TGTGCCAGCAGCTTAGACAGGGGCTATGGAAACACCATATATTTT. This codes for CASSLDRGYGNTIYF.

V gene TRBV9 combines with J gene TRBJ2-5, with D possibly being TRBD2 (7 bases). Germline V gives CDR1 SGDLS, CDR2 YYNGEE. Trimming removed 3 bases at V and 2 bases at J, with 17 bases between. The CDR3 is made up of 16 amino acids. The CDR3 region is CASSARLGGQQETQYF. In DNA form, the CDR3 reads TGTGCCAGCAGCGCGAGACTCGGGGGGCAACAAGAGACCCAGTACTTC.

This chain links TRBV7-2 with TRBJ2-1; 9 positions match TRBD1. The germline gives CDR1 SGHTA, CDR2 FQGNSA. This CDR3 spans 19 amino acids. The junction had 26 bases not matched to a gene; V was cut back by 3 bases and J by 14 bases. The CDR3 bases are TGTGCCAGCAGCTTGACAGGGGGAGGGGGCAGTGGAGGGTCCCCTGACAAGTTCTTC. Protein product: CASSLTGGGGSGGSPDKFF. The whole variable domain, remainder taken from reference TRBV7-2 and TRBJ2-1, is GAGVSQSPSNKVTEKGKDVELRCDPISGHTALYWYRQSLGQGLEFLIYFQGNSAPDKSGLPSDRFSAERTGGSVSTLTIQRTQQEDSAVYLCASSLTGGGGSGGSPDKFFGPGTRLTVL.

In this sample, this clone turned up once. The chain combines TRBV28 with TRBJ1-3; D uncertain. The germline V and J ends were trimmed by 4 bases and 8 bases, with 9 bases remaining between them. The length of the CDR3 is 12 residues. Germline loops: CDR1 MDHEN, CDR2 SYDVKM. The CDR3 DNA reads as TGTGCCAGCAGTTCCCCCCCCGACACCATATATTTT. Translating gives CASSSPPDTIYF.

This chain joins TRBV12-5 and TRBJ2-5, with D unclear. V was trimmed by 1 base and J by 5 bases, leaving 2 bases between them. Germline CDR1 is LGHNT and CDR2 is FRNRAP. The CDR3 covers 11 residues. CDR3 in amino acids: CASGLAETQYF. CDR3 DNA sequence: TGTGCTAGTGGTTTGGCGGAGACCCAGTACTTC. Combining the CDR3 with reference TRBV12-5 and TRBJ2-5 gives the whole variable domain DARVTQTPRHKVTEMGQEVTMRCQPILGHNTVFWYRQTMMQGLELLAYFRNRAPLDDSGMPKDRFSAEMPDATLATLKIQPSEPRDSAVYFCASGLAETQYFGPGTRLLVL.

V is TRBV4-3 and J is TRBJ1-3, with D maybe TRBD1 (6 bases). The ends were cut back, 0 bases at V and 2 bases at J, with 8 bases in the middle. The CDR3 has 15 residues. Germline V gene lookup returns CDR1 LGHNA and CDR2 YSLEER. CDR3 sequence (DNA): TGCGCCAGCAGCCAAGAAAACAGGGCTGGAAACACCATATATTTT. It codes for CASSQENRAGNTIYF.

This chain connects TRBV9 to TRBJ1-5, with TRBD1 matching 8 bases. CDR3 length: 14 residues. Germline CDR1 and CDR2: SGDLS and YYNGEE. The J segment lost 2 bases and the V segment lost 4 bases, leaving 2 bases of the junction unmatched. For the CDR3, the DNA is TGTGCCAGCAGCTACAGGGGGGGCAATCAGCCCCAGCATTTT. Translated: CASSYRGGNQPQHF.

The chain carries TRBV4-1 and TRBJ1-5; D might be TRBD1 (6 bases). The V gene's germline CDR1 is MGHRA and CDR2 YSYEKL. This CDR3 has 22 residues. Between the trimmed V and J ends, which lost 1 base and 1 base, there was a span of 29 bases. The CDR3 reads CASSQGTFSRQVGGESNQPQHF. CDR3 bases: TGCGCCAGCAGCCAAGGTACCTTTAGTAGACAGGTCGGGGGGGAAAGCAATCAGCCCCAGCATTTT.

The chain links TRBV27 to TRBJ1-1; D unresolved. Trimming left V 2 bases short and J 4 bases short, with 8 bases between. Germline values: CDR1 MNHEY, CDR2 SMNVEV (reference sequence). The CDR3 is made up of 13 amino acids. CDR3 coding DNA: TGTGCCAGCAGTTTAACAATCGCCACTGAAGCTTTCTTT. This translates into CASSLTIATEAFF.

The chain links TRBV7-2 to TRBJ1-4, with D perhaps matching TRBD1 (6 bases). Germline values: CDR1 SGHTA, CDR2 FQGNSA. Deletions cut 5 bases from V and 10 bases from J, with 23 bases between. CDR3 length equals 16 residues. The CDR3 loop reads CASSMLSGAPGAKLFF. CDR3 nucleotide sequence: TGTGCCAGCAGCATGTTATCAGGGGCCCCAGGGGCAAAACTGTTTTTT. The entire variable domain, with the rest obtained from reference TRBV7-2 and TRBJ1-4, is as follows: GAGVSQSPSNKVTEKGKDVELRCDPISGHTALYWYRQSLGQGLEFLIYFQGNSAPDKSGLPSDRFSAERTGGSVSTLTIQRTQQEDSAVYLCASSMLSGAPGAKLFFGSGTQLSVL.